What follows is one TCR beta chain and its context. The repertoire was sequenced with immunoSEQ multiplex PCR; TCRdb's copy has only in-frame clones and lacks some. The table has approximately 190,000 clones, roughly 84% seen once. The data are from a study of blood T cell repertoires in COVID-19. About the research overall: Whether acute or convalescent, the COVID-19 samples came from the United States, Italy and Spain.

Germline V gives CDR1 SGHTA, CDR2 FQGNSA. The CDR3 length is 15 residues. V dropped 1 base and J dropped 5 bases, with 15 bases sitting between them. The TCR was taken from a human donor in a cohort sampled during active COVID-19. Sequencing was carried out using peripheral blood. This chain uses TRBV7-2 with TRBJ2-7, with D maybe TRBD2 (5 bases). The CDR3 region has the DNA TGTGCCAGCAGCTTAGTGGCGGACTCGGATCACGAGCAGTACTTC. Encoded protein: CASSLVADSDHEQYF.